These 22 T cell receptor beta chains share one sample of origin, sequenced in a study of T cells after yellow fever vaccination. TCRdb fed the 5' RACE reads into MiXCR, producing one record per CDR3 protein. The sample carries around 360,000 distinct CDR3 sequences, approximately 10% recorded once. Sequencing was performed on PBMCs, taken on the day of the first yellow fever vaccination. These TCRs come from a man younger than 35 who received the YFV17D yellow fever vaccine.

The chain has TRBV24-1 and TRBJ2-7; D remains unclear. This CDR3 spans 11 amino acids. Germline CDR1 KGHDR, CDR2 SFDVKD. The ends were cut back, 8 bases at V and 6 bases at J, with 10 bases in the middle. The CDR3 spells CATTMAGEQYV. CDR3 sequence (DNA): TGTGCCACCACCATGGCCGGCGAGCAGTACGTC.

The table lists this clonotype with a few counts. The CDR3 loop is CASSLVAIGTGVIDTQYF. The CDR3 DNA reads TGTGCCAGCAGCTTGGTCGCCATCGGGACAGGGGTAATAGATACGCAGTATTTT. V and J are TRBV5-5 and TRBJ2-3; 10 positions match TRBD1. Germline values: CDR1 SGHKS, CDR2 YYEKEE (reference sequence). This CDR3 spans 18 amino acids. The ends lost 0 bases at V and 5 bases at J; junction bases unmatched: 12. The entire variable domain, with the rest obtained from reference TRBV5-5 and TRBJ2-3, is as follows: DAGVTQSPTHLIKTRGQQVTLRCSPISGHKSVSWYQQVLGQGPQFIFQYYEKEERGRGNFPDRFSARQFPNYSSELNVNALLLGDSALYLCASSLVAIGTGVIDTQYFGPGTRLTVL.

V usage is TRBV10-3 and J usage is TRBJ1-3; no definite D call. The germline V and J ends were trimmed by 8 bases and 0 bases, with 8 bases remaining between them. Per the germline V gene, CDR1 is ENHRY and CDR2 is SYGVKD. The CDR3 consists of 13 residues. The DNA of the CDR3 is TGTGCCATCGCCGAAAGCTCTGGAAACACCATATATTTT. It is translated as CAIAESSGNTIYF.

The rearrangement links TRBV12-3 or TRBV12-4 to TRBJ2-3, with D tentatively TRBD1 (5 bases). The germline V and J ends were trimmed by 5 bases and 2 bases, with 14 bases remaining between them. The CDR3 is 15 amino acids. CDR3 sequence: CASSLRAGNTDTQYF. The CDR3 DNA follows: TGTGCCAGCAGTCTCAGGGCAGGGAACACAGATACGCAGTATTTT.

This clonotype was seen a few times. The chain links TRBV7-8 to TRBJ2-5; weak D call: TRBD2 (6 bases). Trimming pared 1 base from V and 1 base from J, leaving 13 bases between. This CDR3 region has 16 residues. Germline-derived CDR1 and CDR2 are SGHVS and FQNEAQ. Here the CDR3 reads CASSLGTGTLQETQYF. The CDR3 nucleotides are TGTGCCAGCAGCTTAGGGACGGGGACTCTCCAAGAGACCCAGTACTTC.

This sequence joins TRBV4-3 and TRBJ2-3; 10 nucleotides line up with TRBD2. J gave up 5 bases and V 4 bases, and 9 bases lay outside the gene matches. CDR1 is LGHNA, CDR2 YSLEER, per germline. The CDR3 has 16 amino acids. In DNA form, the CDR3 reads TGCGCCAGCAGCCTCACCGGGACTAGCGATCAAGATACGCAGTATTTT. Protein product: CASSLTGTSDQDTQYF.

This clonotype has ten or more counts. The chain employs TRBV10-3 and TRBJ2-1; D is unresolved. The V gene lost 4 bases and the J gene lost 7 bases, with 5 bases spanning the gap. Germline assignment: CDR1 ENHRY and CDR2 SYGVKD. This CDR3 region has 11 residues. This CDR3 is CAISVGNEQFF. CDR3 nucleotides: TGTGCCATCAGTGTGGGTAATGAGCAGTTCTTC.

This clonotype came up once. This chain joins TRBV20-1 and TRBJ1-2; no reliable D call. Germline values: CDR1 DFQATT, CDR2 SNEGSKA (reference sequence). The CDR3 spans 16 residues. V lost 6 bases to trimming and J lost 4 bases, with 24 bases between them. The CDR3 loop reads CSASEPVDRGSYGYTF. The CDR3 nucleotides read TGCAGTGCCTCCGAGCCAGTTGATCGGGGTAGCTATGGCTACACCTTC.

This clonotype has ten or more counts. J is TRBJ1-5 and V is TRBV27; no definite D call. Trimming pared 6 bases from V and 2 bases from J, leaving 14 bases between. The germline gives CDR1 MNHEY, CDR2 SMNVEV (reference sequence). This CDR3 region has 15 residues. The CDR3 coding sequence is TGTGCCAGCAGATCGGAGGGCGCGGGCAATCAGCCCCAGCATTTT. This gives the protein CASRSEGAGNQPQHF.

This clonotype was seen only a few times. The rearrangement links TRBV5-4 to TRBJ2-3; D might be TRBD2 (7 bases). V was cut by 4 bases and J by 4 bases, with 16 bases left in between. Germline CDR1 reads SGHNT; CDR2 reads YYREEE (reference sequence). CDR3 length: 15 amino acids. The CDR3 DNA follows: TGTGCCAGCAGCCCCCCCCGGGGGGCCCCAGATACGCAGTATTTT. Its translation: CASSPPRGAPDTQYF.

The chain joins TRBV7-2 to TRBJ2-3; 11 nucleotides agree with TRBD2. This CDR3 has 15 amino acids. With V trimmed by 2 bases and J by 14 bases, 12 bases remained unmatched. CDR1 and CDR2 (germline): SGHTA, FQGNSA. CDR3 sequence (DNA): TGTGCCAGCAGCTTAATGTCGACTAGCGGGACGCTTCGGTATTTT. Its protein product is CASSLMSTSGTLRYF.

The rearrangement uses TRBV15 and TRBJ1-2, with 9 bases matching TRBD1. Germline CDR1 LNHNV, CDR2 YYDKDF (reference sequence). CDR3 length: 15 residues. V gave up 1 base and J gave up 7 bases; unmatched junction bases: 7. In DNA form, the CDR3 reads TGTGCCACCAGCAGAGTGGGGGACAGGGATACTGGCTACACCTTC. Amino acid sequence: CATSRVGDRDTGYTF.

This clonotype has a handful of counts. V is TRBV10-3 and J is TRBJ2-7; D is ambiguous. This CDR3 region has 13 residues. V lost 3 bases and J lost 5, with 11 bases in between. The germline CDR1 and CDR2 sequences are ENHRY and SYGVKD. As DNA, the CDR3 is TGTGCCATCAGTGAAACTGGTTGGAACGAGCAGTACTTC. Encoded protein: CAISETGWNEQYF.

The rearrangement links TRBV4-1 to TRBJ1-5, with D possibly TRBD1 on 5 matching bases. The germline V gene encodes CDR1 MGHRA and CDR2 YSYEKL. The ends were cut back, 1 base at V and 5 bases at J, with 9 bases in the middle. There are 14 residues in the CDR3. The CDR3 coding sequence is TGCGCCAGCAGCCAAGGGGGCAGTTATCAGCCCCAGCATTTT. It codes for CASSQGGSYQPQHF.

This chain links TRBV12-5 with TRBJ2-7; D uncertain. Trimming stripped 7 bases from V and 6 bases from J, with 4 bases between. The CDR3 consists of 9 residues. Germline V lookup: CDR1 LGHNT, CDR2 FRNRAP. CDR3 amino acids: CASAAEQYV. CDR3 DNA: TGTGCTAGTGCGGCCGAGCAGTACGTC.

The chain employs TRBV7-2 and TRBJ2-3; TRBD1 aligns across 7 bases. Germline V CDR1 and CDR2: SGHTA, FQGNSA. The trim removed 5 bases at V and 7 bases at J, leaving 9 bases unmatched. CDR3 length: 14 amino acids. CDR3: CASSVERQGYTQYF. The CDR3 DNA sequence: TGTGCCAGCAGCGTAGAAAGACAGGGATATACGCAGTATTTT. Full variable domain (remainder filled in from reference TRBV7-2 and TRBJ2-3): GAGVSQSPSNKVTEKGKDVELRCDPISGHTALYWYRQSLGQGLEFLIYFQGNSAPDKSGLPSDRFSAERTGGSVSTLTIQRTQQEDSAVYLCASSVERQGYTQYFGPGTRLTVL.

For this clonotype: This may stem from a read error, because a much larger clone lies one nucleotide away. The chain joins TRBV11-2 to TRBJ2-1; 10 positions match TRBD1. The CDR3 consists of 15 residues. Germline V gene lookup returns CDR1 SGHAT and CDR2 FQNNGV. V was pared by 2 bases and J by 6 bases, with 4 bases of the junction left unmatched. CDR3 protein: CASSLRWTGGNEQFF. In DNA, the CDR3 is TGTGCCAGCAGCTTAAGGTGGACAGGGGGCAATGAGCAGTTCTTC.

The chain joins TRBV7-9 to TRBJ1-2; a possible D gene is TRBD1 (5 bases). CDR3 length: 16 amino acids. Germline V lookup: CDR1 SEHNR, CDR2 FQNEAQ (reference sequence). Trimming pared 1 base from V and 7 bases from J, leaving 19 bases between. The CDR3 region is CASSLVGRATFPGYTF. CDR3 bases: TGTGCCAGCAGCTTAGTGGGCAGGGCGACCTTCCCTGGCTACACCTTC.

This clonotype showed up just a few times. V usage is TRBV5-1 and J usage is TRBJ2-3; D gene unclear. Trimming pared 0 bases from V and 1 base from J, leaving 21 bases between. CDR3 length: 19 amino acids. Germline CDR1 reads SGHRS; CDR2 reads YFSETQ. CDR3 residues: CASSLVFRVQSGGTDTQYF. CDR3 DNA sequence: TGCGCCAGCAGCTTGGTATTTAGGGTTCAGTCTGGGGGCACAGATACGCAGTATTTT.

This sequence joins TRBV10-3 and TRBJ2-7, with 12 bases fitting TRBD2. This CDR3 comprises 13 residues. Germline V gene sequence: CDR1 ENHRY, CDR2 SYGVKD. Trimming took 10 bases from V and 3 from J; bases not matched to a gene: 4. CDR3 DNA sequence: TGTGCCACCTCTAGCGGGGGGGACTACGAGCAGTACTTC. It codes for CATSSGGDYEQYF.

The rearrangement joins TRBV19 to TRBJ2-7, with unresolved D. Trimming removed 9 bases at V and 2 bases at J, with 17 bases between. Germline V CDR1 and CDR2: LNHDA, SQIVND (reference sequence). The CDR3 is made up of 14 amino acids. The CDR3 loop reads CASSPRFFAYEQYF. The DNA of the CDR3 is TGTGCCAGCAGTCCGAGATTCTTCGCCTACGAGCAGTACTTC.

This clonotype came up a few times. The rearrangement uses TRBV20-1 and TRBJ1-2; D unclear. Germline V gene lookup returns CDR1 DFQATT and CDR2 SNEGSKA (reference sequence). The germline V and J ends were trimmed by 8 bases and 2 bases, with 15 bases remaining between them. The CDR3 spans 13 residues. CDR3 in amino acids: CSPFEGSNYGYTF. CDR3 DNA: TGCAGTCCCTTTGAGGGTAGCAACTATGGCTACACCTTC.